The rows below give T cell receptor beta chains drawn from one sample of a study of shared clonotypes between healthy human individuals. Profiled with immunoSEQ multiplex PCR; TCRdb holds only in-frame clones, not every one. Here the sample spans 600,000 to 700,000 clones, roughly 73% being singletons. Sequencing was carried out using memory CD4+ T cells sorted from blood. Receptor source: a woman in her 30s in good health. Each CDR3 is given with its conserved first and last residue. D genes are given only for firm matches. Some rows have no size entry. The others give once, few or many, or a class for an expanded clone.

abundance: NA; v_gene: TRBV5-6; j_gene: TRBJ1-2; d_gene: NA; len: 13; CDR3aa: CASSPGRDYGYTF; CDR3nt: TGTGCCAGCAGCCCGGGACGGGACTATGGCTACACCTTC
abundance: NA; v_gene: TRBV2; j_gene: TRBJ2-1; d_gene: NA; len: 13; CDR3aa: CASSPDTVNEQFF; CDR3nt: TGTGCCAGCAGTCCGGATACAGTCAATGAGCAGTTCTTC
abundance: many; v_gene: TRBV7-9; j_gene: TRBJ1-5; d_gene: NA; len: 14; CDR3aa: CASSLEQGYQPQHF; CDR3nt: TGTGCCAGCAGCTTAGAGCAGGGCTATCAGCCCCAGCATTTT
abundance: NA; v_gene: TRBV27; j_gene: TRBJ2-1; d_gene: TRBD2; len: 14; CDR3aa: CASSAGTSPNEQFF; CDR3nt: TGTGCCAGCAGTGCCGGGACTAGTCCCAATGAGCAGTTCTTC
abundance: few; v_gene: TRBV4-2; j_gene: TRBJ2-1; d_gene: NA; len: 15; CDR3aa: CASSQGRDGGDEQFF; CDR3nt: TGTGCCAGCAGCCAAGGAAGGGATGGGGGCGATGAGCAGTTCTTC
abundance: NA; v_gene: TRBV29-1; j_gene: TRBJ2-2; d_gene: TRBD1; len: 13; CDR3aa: CSVGDRSTGELFF; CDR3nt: TGCAGCGTTGGGGACAGATCCACCGGGGAGCTGTTTTTT
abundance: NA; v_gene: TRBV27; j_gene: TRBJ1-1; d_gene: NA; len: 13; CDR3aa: CASRNTLNTEAFF; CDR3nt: TGTGCCAGCAGGAATACACTGAACACTGAAGCTTTCTTT
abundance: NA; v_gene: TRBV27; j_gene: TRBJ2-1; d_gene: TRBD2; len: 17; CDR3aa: CASSPRPPAGGRNEQFF; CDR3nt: TGTGCCAGCAGCCCTAGGCCCCCAGCGGGAGGGCGAAATGAGCAGTTCTTC
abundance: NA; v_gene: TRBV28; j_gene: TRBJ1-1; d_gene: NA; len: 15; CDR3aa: CASSREGFHGIGAFF; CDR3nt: TGTGCCAGCAGTAGAGAGGGTTTCCACGGCATTGGTGCTTTCTTT
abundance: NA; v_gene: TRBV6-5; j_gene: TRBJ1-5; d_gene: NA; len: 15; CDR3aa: CASSYSTRNNQPQHF; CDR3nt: TGTGCCAGCAGTTACAGTACCAGAAACAATCAGCCCCAGCATTTT
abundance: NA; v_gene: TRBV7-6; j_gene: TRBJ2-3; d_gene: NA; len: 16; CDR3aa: CASRPITSIFADTQYF; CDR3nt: TGTGCCAGCAGACCGATCACTAGTATTTTTGCAGATACGCAGTATTTT
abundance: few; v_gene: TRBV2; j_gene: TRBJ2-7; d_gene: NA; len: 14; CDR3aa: CASSERGSNYEQYF; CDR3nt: TGTGCCAGCAGTGAACGGGGGAGTAACTACGAGCAGTACTTC
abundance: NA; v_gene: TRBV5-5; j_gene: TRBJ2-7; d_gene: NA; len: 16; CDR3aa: CASSLSPRGSTYEQYF; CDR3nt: TGTGCCAGCAGCTTGTCGCCACGGGGTTCCACCTACGAGCAGTACTTC
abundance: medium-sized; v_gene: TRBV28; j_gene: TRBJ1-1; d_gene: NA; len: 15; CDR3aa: CASSLYGAGGTEAFF; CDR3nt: TGTGCCAGCAGTTTATACGGAGCCGGGGGGACTGAAGCTTTCTTT
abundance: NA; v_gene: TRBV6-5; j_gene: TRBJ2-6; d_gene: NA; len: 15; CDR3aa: CASSYLRAGANVLTF; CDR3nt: TGTGCCAGCAGTTACCTGAGGGCTGGGGCCAACGTCCTGACTTTC
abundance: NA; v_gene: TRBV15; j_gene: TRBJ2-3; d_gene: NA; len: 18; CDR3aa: CATSRDDPSGDGVDTQYF; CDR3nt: TGTGCCACCAGCAGAGACGACCCTTCGGGGGACGGCGTAGATACGCAGTATTTT
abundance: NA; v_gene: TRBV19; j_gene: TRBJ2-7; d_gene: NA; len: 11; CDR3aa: CASSIADEQYF; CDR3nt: TGTGCCAGTAGCATCGCGGATGAGCAGTACTTC
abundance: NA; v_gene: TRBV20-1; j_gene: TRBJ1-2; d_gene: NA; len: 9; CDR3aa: CSAQIGYTF; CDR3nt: TGCAGTGCTCAGATTGGCTACACCTTC
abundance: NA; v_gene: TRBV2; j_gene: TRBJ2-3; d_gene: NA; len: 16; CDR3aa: CASSEMLGLYVNTQYF; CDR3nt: TGTGCCAGCAGTGAAATGCTGGGACTGTATGTGAATACGCAGTATTTT
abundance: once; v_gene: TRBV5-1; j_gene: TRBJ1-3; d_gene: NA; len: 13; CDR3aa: CASSLAGISTIYF; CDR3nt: TGCGCCAGCAGCTTGGCCGGTATCAGCACCATATATTTT